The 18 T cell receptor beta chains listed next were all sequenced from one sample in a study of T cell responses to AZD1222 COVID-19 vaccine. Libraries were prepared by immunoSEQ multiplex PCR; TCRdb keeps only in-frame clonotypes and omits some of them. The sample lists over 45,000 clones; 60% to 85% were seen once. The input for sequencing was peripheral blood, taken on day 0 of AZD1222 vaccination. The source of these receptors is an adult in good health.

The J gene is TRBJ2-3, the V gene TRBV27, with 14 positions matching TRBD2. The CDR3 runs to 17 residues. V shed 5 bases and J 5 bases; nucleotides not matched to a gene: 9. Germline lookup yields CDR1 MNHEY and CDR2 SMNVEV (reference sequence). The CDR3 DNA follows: TGTGCCAGCAGTCCGATCGGACTAGCGGGAGGAATAGATACGCAGTATTTT. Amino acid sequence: CASSPIGLAGGIDTQYF.

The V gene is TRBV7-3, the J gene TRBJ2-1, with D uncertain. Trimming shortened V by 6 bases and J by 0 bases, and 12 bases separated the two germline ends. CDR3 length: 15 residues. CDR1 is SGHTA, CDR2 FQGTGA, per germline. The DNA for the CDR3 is TGTGCCAGCAGTCTAGAGGCGGTCTCCTACAATGAGCAGTTCTTC. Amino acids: CASSLEAVSYNEQFF.

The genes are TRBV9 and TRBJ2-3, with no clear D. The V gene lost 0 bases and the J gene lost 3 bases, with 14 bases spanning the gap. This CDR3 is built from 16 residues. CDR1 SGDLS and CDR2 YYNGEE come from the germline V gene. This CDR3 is CASSVEVGRSTDTQYF. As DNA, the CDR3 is TGTGCCAGCAGCGTAGAAGTGGGCCGTTCGACAGATACGCAGTATTTT.

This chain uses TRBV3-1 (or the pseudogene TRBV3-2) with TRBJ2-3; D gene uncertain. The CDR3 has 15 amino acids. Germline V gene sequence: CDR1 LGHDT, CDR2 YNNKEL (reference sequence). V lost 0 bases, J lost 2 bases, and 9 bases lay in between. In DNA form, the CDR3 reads TGTGCCAGCAGCCAAGATCGACGGAACACAGATACGCAGTATTTT. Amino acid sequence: CASSQDRRNTDTQYF.

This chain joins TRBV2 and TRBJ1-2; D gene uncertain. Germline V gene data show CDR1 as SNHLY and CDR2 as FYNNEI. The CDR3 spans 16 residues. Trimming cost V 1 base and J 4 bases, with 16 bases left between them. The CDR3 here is CASSEESGQISYGYTF. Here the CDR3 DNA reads TGTGCCAGCAGTGAAGAGAGTGGGCAGATATCCTATGGCTACACCTTC.

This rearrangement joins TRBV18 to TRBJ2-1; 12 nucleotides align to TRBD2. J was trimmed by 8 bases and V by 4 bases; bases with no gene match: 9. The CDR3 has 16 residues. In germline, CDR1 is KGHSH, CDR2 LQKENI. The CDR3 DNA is TGTGCCAGCTCACGGGCCGGGACTAGCGGGTTTTATGAGCAGTTCTTC. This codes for CASSRAGTSGFYEQFF. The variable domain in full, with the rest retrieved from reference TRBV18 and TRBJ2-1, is NAGVMQNPRHLVRRRGQEARLRCSPMKGHSHVYWYRQLPEEGLKFMVYLQKENIIDESGMPKERFSAEFPKEGPSILRIQQVVRGDSAAYFCASSRAGTSGFYEQFFGPGTRLTVL.

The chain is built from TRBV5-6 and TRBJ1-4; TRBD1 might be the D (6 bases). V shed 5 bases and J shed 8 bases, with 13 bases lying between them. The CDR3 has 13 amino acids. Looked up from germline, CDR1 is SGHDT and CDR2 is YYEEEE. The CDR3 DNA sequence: TGTGCCAGCAGTTCACAGGGTGGGGAAAAACTGTTTTTT. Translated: CASSSQGGEKLFF.

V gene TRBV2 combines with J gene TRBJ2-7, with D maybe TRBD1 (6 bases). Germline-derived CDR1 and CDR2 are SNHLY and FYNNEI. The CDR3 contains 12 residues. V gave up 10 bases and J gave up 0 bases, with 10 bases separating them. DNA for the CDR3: TGTGCCACCGGACAGAGCTCCTACGAGCAGTACTTC. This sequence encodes CATGQSSYEQYF. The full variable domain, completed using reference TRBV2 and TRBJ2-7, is EPEVTQTPSHQVTQMGQEVILRCVPISNHLYFYWYRQILGQKVEFLVSFYNNEISEKSEIFDDQFSVERPDGSNFTLKIRSTKLEDSAMYFCATGQSSYEQYFGPGTRLTVT.

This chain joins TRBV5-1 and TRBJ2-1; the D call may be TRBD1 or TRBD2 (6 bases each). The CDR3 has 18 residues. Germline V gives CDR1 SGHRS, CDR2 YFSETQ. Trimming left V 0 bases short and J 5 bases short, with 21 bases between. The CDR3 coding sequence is TGCGCCAGCAGCTTGGCCACAACTCAGTGGGGGGCTAACAATGAGCAGTTCTTC. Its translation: CASSLATTQWGANNEQFF.

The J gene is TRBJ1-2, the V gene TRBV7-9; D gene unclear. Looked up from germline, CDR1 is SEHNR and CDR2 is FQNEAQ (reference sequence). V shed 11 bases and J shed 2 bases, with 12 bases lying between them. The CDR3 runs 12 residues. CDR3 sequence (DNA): TGTGCCTGGAGTGGGCGGAACTATGGCTACACCTTC. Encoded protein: CAWSGRNYGYTF. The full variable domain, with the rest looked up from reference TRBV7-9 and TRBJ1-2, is DTGVSQNPRHKITKRGQNVTFRCDPISEHNRLYWYRQTLGQGPEFLTYFQNEAQLEKSRLLSDRFSAERPKGSFSTLEIQRTEQGDSAMYLCAWSGRNYGYTFGSGTRLTVV.

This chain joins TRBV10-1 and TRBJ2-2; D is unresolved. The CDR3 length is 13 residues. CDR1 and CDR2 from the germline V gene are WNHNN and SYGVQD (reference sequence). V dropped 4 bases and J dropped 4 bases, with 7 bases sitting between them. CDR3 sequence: CASSVQGTGELFF. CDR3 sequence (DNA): TGCGCCAGCAGTGTCCAAGGCACCGGGGAGCTGTTTTTT.

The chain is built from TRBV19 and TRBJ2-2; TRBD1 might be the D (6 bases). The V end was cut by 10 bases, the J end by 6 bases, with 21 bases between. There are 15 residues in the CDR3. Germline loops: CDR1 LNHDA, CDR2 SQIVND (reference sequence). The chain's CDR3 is CATTPPSDRPGELFF. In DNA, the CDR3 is TGTGCCACTACCCCCCCCTCCGACAGGCCCGGGGAGCTGTTTTTT. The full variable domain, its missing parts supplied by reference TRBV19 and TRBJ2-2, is DGGITQSPKYLFRKEGQNVTLSCEQNLNHDAMYWYRQDPGQGLRLIYYSQIVNDFQKGDIAEGYSVSREKKESFPLTVTSAQKNPTAFYLCATTPPSDRPGELFFGEGSRLTVL.

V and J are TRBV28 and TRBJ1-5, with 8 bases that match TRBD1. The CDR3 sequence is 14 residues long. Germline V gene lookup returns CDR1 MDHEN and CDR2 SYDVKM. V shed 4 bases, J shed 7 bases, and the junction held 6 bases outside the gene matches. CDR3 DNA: TGTGCCAGCAGTTCAGGACAGGGTACCCAGCCCCAGCATTTT. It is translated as CASSSGQGTQPQHF.

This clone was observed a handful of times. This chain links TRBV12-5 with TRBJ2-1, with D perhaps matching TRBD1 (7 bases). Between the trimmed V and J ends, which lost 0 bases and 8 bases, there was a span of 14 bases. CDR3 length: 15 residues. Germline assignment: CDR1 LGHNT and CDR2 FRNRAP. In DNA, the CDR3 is TGTGCTAGTGGTTTGGTCAGGGGGGCATTGGATGAGCAGTTCTTC. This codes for CASGLVRGALDEQFF.

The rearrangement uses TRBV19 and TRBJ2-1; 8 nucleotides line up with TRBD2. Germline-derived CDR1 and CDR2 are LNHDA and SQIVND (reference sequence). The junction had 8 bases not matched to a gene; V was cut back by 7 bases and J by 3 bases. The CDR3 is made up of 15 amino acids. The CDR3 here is CASTAAGGSYNEQFF. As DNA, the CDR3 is TGTGCCAGTACCGCTGCGGGAGGTAGCTACAATGAGCAGTTCTTC.

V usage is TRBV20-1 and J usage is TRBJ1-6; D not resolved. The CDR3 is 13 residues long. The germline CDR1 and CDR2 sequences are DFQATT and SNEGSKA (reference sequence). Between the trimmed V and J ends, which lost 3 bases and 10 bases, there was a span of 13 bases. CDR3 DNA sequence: TGCAGTGCTAGTGGGCGGGTGGACTCACCCCTCCACTTT. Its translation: CSASGRVDSPLHF.

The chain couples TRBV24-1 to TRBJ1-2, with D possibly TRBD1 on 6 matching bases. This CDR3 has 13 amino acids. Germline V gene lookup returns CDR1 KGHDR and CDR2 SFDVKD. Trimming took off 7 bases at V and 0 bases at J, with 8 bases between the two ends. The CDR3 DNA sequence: TGTGCCACCAGCCAGGGGACTAACTATGGCTACACCTTC. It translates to CATSQGTNYGYTF.

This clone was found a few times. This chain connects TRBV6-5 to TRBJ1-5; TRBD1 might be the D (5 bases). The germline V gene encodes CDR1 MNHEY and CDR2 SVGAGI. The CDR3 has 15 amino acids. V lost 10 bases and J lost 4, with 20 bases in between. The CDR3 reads CATWPRGGGNQPQHF. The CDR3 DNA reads TGTGCCACCTGGCCCCGCGGGGGTGGTAATCAGCCCCAGCATTTT.